One sample yielded the 29 T cell receptor beta chains listed below, sequenced in a study of cytomegalovirus exposure and HLA in healthy donors. Primers: 60 Vbeta forward and 13 Jbeta reverse. This table comes from immunoSEQ multiplex PCR, and its TCRdb copy is limited to in-frame clones, with some not included. The sample lists about 82,000 clones, roughly 80% occurring once. Material: PBMCs. Receptors were obtained from a woman aged 45 to 65 in good health and CMV-seropositive.

The genes are TRBV5-1 and TRBJ2-1; TRBD1 might be the D (6 bases). Germline lookup yields CDR1 SGHRS and CDR2 YFSETQ. The CDR3 has 18 residues. The ends were cut back, 2 bases at V and 7 bases at J, with 25 bases in the middle. The CDR3 coding sequence is TGCGCCAGCAGCTTACGCCTTATTGGGACATTGGGAGTGAATGAGCAGTTCTTC. It specifies CASSLRLIGTLGVNEQFF.

This clone came up once. This chain links TRBV5-1 with TRBJ1-1; D is unclear. The CDR3 totals 14 residues. CDR1 SGHRS and CDR2 YFSETQ come from the germline V gene. Trimming took off 0 bases at V and 0 bases at J, with 6 bases between the two ends. Here the CDR3 reads CASSLGQMNTEAFF. Here the CDR3 DNA reads TGCGCCAGCAGCTTGGGGCAGATGAACACTGAAGCTTTCTTT.

The rearrangement links TRBV29-1 to TRBJ2-3; D might be TRBD2 (6 bases). The V and J ends lost 7 bases and 0 bases respectively, with 8 bases between them. Per the germline V gene, CDR1 is SQVTM and CDR2 is ANQGSEA. This CDR3 comprises 12 residues. The CDR3 region has the DNA TGCAGCGCCGCGGGGAGCACAGATACGCAGTATTTT. It codes for CSAAGSTDTQYF.

CDR3 protein: CASSPSLTDTQYF. DNA of the CDR3: TGTGCCAGCTCACCATCTCTCACAGATACGCAGTATTTT. The chain has TRBV18 and TRBJ2-3, with unresolved D. This CDR3 has 13 amino acids. Deletions cut 2 bases from V and 2 bases from J, with 5 bases between. Germline values: CDR1 KGHSH, CDR2 LQKENI.

This sequence joins TRBV6-5 and TRBJ2-7; 9 nucleotides line up with TRBD1. CDR1 is MNHEY, CDR2 SVGAGI, per germline. After removal of 6 bases from V and 4 bases from J, the junction contained 7 bases not matched to a gene. This CDR3 region has 14 residues. The CDR3 reads CASRRDREGYEQYF. The CDR3 region has the DNA TGTGCCAGCAGGAGGGACAGGGAGGGGTACGAGCAGTACTTC.

The gene calls are TRBV11-3 and TRBJ2-1, with a tentative D call TRBD1 (6 bases). Deletions cut 5 bases from V and 6 bases from J, with 20 bases between. CDR3 length: 16 amino acids. The germline V gene encodes CDR1 SGHNT and CDR2 YENEEA. This CDR3 is CASSKATGQIINEQFF. The CDR3 bases are TGTGCCAGCAGCAAGGCGACGGGACAAATAATCAATGAGCAGTTCTTC. Full variable domain (remainder filled in from reference TRBV11-3 and TRBJ2-1): EAGVVQSPRYKIIEKKQPVAFWCNPISGHNTLYWYLQNLGQGPELLIRYENEEAVDDSQLPKDRFSAERLKGVDSTLKIQPAELGDSAVYLCASSKATGQIINEQFFGPGTRLTVL.

The chain joins TRBV2 to TRBJ2-4, with D perhaps TRBD1 (5 bases). This CDR3 comprises 13 residues. V was trimmed by 3 bases and J by 7 bases, leaving 10 bases between them. The germline V gene has CDR1 SNHLY and CDR2 FYNNEI. CDR3 sequence: CASSEGRVNIQYF. The CDR3 DNA sequence: TGTGCCAGCAGTGAGGGCAGGGTGAACATTCAGTACTTC.

This clone was seen a few times. An end of the junction differs from the germline gene, which may be a read error. V gene TRBV28 combines with J gene TRBJ2-7; TRBD1 aligns across 11 bases. The CDR3 has 11 residues. CDR1 is MDHEN, CDR2 SYDVKM, per germline. CDR3 DNA sequence: TGTGCCAGCAGCCCGGGACAGGGGGTTTTCTTC. As protein: CASSPGQGVFF.

The chain is built from TRBV7-9 and TRBJ1-1, with TRBD1 as a possible D gene (6 bases). Trimming removed 5 bases at V and 0 bases at J, with 10 bases between. Germline V CDR1 and CDR2: SEHNR, FQNEAQ (reference sequence). This CDR3 spans 14 amino acids. CDR3: CASSQGQMNTEAFF. For the CDR3, the DNA is TGTGCCAGCAGCCAAGGACAGATGAACACTGAAGCTTTCTTT.

CDR3 nucleotides: TGTGCCTGGAGGCCTCGGACATTGATGGGCAATCAGCCCCAGCATTTT. Its translation is CAWRPRTLMGNQPQHF. V gene TRBV30 combines with J gene TRBJ1-5; tentatively, D is TRBD1 (5 bases). Trimming removed 3 bases from V and 2 bases from J, with 17 bases in between. Germline CDR1 GTSNPN, CDR2 SVGIG (reference sequence). This CDR3 contains 16 residues.

This clone was observed a handful of times. The chain employs TRBV19 and TRBJ1-5, with D unresolved. In germline, CDR1 is LNHDA, CDR2 SQIVND (reference sequence). Trimming removed 3 bases at V and 7 bases at J, with 10 bases between. The CDR3 is made up of 13 amino acids. The CDR3 region is CASSIQSGQPQHF. In DNA form, the CDR3 reads TGTGCCAGTAGTATCCAATCCGGGCAGCCCCAGCATTTT.

The rearrangement uses TRBV28 and TRBJ1-2; D is unclear. CDR1 is MDHEN and CDR2 is SYDVKM in the germline V gene. The length of the CDR3 is 15 residues. V lost 5 bases and J 1 base, leaving 14 bases between the germline ends. In DNA, the CDR3 is TGTGCCAGCAGTCCCCTAGGTACTATTAACTATGGCTACACCTTC. Amino acids: CASSPLGTINYGYTF.

The genes are TRBV5-6 and TRBJ1-5; the D is unclear. Germline values: CDR1 SGHDT, CDR2 YYEEEE. The CDR3 has 15 residues. Trimming took off 4 bases at V and 4 bases at J, with 15 bases between the two ends. The CDR3 bases are TGTGCCAGCAGCGCCTGGGGAGGGCGGAATCAGCCCCAGCATTTT. As protein: CASSAWGGRNQPQHF.

The chain recombines TRBV23-1 with TRBJ2-7, with D possibly being TRBD1 (5 bases). TRBV23-1 is classed as an ORF, of uncertain function. The V and J ends lost 0 bases and 1 base respectively, with 13 bases between them. The CDR3 contains 16 residues. The CDR3: CASSQSGSRASYEQYF. The CDR3 nucleotides are TGCGCCAGCAGTCAATCGGGTAGCAGGGCATCCTACGAGCAGTACTTC.

This chain connects TRBV28 to TRBJ2-5; D may be TRBD1 (6 bases). In germline, CDR1 is MDHEN, CDR2 SYDVKM. V gave up 4 bases and J gave up 3 bases, with 9 bases separating them. The CDR3 contains 13 residues. CDR3 DNA sequence: TGTGCCAGCAGTTCGGGACAAAAAGAGACCCAGTACTTC. Residues: CASSSGQKETQYF.

This chain links TRBV5-5 with TRBJ2-3, with 12 positions matching TRBD2. The junction had 2 bases not matched to a gene; V was cut back by 2 bases and J by 1 base. Germline CDR1 and CDR2: SGHKS and YYEKEE (reference sequence). The CDR3 extends over 16 amino acids. CDR3 sequence: CASSLRLAGGTDTQYF. The CDR3 nucleotides read TGTGCCAGCAGCTTACGACTAGCGGGAGGCACAGATACGCAGTATTTT.

J is TRBJ1-3 and V is TRBV28, with 8 bases that match TRBD1. From germline, CDR1 is MDHEN and CDR2 SYDVKM. V was pared by 8 bases and J by 3 bases, with 6 bases of the junction left unmatched. The CDR3 extends over 14 amino acids. The CDR3 DNA sequence: TGTGCCAGCGGCCAGGGGGCGTTTGGAAACACCATATATTTT. Translated: CASGQGAFGNTIYF.

The V gene is TRBV5-6, the J gene TRBJ1-4; 9 bases map to TRBD1. From germline, CDR1 is SGHDT and CDR2 YYEEEE. The CDR3 runs 16 residues. V was pared by 0 bases and J by 8 bases, with 8 bases of the junction left unmatched. CDR3 in DNA: TGTGCCAGCAGCTTGGGTGGGACAGGGTGGCGAGAAAAACTGTTTTTT. Encoded protein: CASSLGGTGWREKLFF.

This chain uses TRBV2 with TRBJ2-2; 9 positions agree with TRBD1. The CDR3 spans 14 residues. V trimming: 6 bases; J trimming: 5 bases; junction bases outside the gene matches: 4. Germline V CDR1 and CDR2: SNHLY, FYNNEI. Here the CDR3 reads CASRDRGGTGELFF. The CDR3 nucleotides read TGTGCCAGCAGGGACAGGGGTGGGACCGGGGAGCTGTTTTTT.

The chain uses TRBV7-9 and TRBJ1-1, with a weak D call TRBD1 (6 bases). CDR3 size: 11 residues. Trimming pared 5 bases from V and 7 bases from J, leaving 8 bases between. The germline V gene has CDR1 SEHNR and CDR2 FQNEAQ (reference sequence). The CDR3 region has the DNA TGTGCCAGCAGCCAGGGGAATGAAGCTTTCTTT. Residues: CASSQGNEAFF.

The CDR3 DNA sequence: TGTGCCATCAGCGCAAACAGGGGGCGCGGGTCAGATACGCAGTATTTT. Encoded protein: CAISANRGRGSDTQYF. This chain joins TRBV10-3 and TRBJ2-3; 9 nucleotides align to TRBD1. V lost 6 bases to trimming and J lost 4 bases; unmatched junction nucleotides: 11. This CDR3 spans 16 amino acids. Germline assignment: CDR1 ENHRY and CDR2 SYGVKD.

The J gene is TRBJ2-3, the V gene TRBV10-3; 12 bases fit TRBD2. The CDR3 loop spans 15 amino acids. Looked up from germline, CDR1 is ENHRY and CDR2 is SYGVKD. The V segment lost 6 bases and the J segment 0 bases; nucleotides outside the gene matches: 1. The CDR3 loop is CAISGTSGSTDTQYF. The CDR3 bases are TGTGCCATCAGCGGGACTAGCGGGAGCACAGATACGCAGTATTTT.

The chain is built from TRBV7-9 and TRBJ2-1; 8 positions agree with TRBD2. This CDR3 contains 14 residues. V shed 6 bases, J shed 7 bases, and the junction held 8 bases outside the gene matches. The germline V gene encodes CDR1 SEHNR and CDR2 FQNEAQ (reference sequence). CDR3 loop: CASSEAGVMNEQFF. In DNA, the CDR3 is TGTGCCAGCAGTGAAGCGGGAGTTATGAATGAGCAGTTCTTC.

The rearrangement links TRBV10-3 to TRBJ1-1; 7 bases agree with TRBD1. The V segment lost 6 bases and the J segment 11 bases; nucleotides outside the gene matches: 9. Germline lookup yields CDR1 ENHRY and CDR2 SYGVKD. CDR3 length: 12 residues. The CDR3 reads CAIRTGTEKAFF. The DNA of the CDR3 is TGTGCCATCAGAACCGGGACAGAAAAGGCTTTCTTT.

The rearrangement links TRBV2 to TRBJ1-2; D uncertain. There are 14 residues in the CDR3. V was clipped by 4 bases and J by 4 bases, with 13 bases between them. CDR1 and CDR2 from the germline V gene are SNHLY and FYNNEI. The CDR3 bases are TGTGCCAGCAGTGCTCAAAGCGGTACCTATGGCTACACCTTC. Translation gives CASSAQSGTYGYTF.

The V call is TRBV5-1, the J call TRBJ2-3; unclear D gene. Trimming removed 0 bases at V and 6 bases at J, with 14 bases between. Germline V CDR1 and CDR2: SGHRS, YFSETQ. The CDR3 runs 15 residues. The CDR3 loop reads CASSLAANRVDTQYF. The CDR3 region has the DNA TGCGCCAGCAGCTTGGCGGCAAACCGGGTGGATACGCAGTATTTT.

V gene TRBV5-4 combines with J gene TRBJ1-2, with D possibly matching TRBD1 (5 bases). This CDR3 has 16 residues. The ends were cut back, 1 base at V and 3 bases at J, with 16 bases in the middle. Germline V CDR1 and CDR2: SGHNT, YYREEE (reference sequence). The CDR3 DNA reads as TGTGCCAGCAGCTTGTCCGCCCGGGGGTCGGACTATGGCTACACCTTC. Protein product: CASSLSARGSDYGYTF.

This sequence joins TRBV9 and TRBJ2-7; D remains unclear. With 4 bases removed from V and 4 bases from J, the gap between germline ends came to 18 bases. The CDR3 sequence is 15 residues long. Germline V gene sequence: CDR1 SGDLS, CDR2 YYNGEE. Here the CDR3 reads CASSPLGSSGYEQYF. CDR3 bases: TGTGCCAGCAGCCCCCTAGGATCTAGTGGGTACGAGCAGTACTTC. The full variable domain, completed using reference TRBV9 and TRBJ2-7, is DSGVTQTPKHLITATGQRVTLRCSPRSGDLSVYWYQQSLDQGLQFLIQYYNGEERAKGNILERFSAQQFPDLHSELNLSSLELGDSALYFCASSPLGSSGYEQYFGPGTRLTVT.

The chain couples TRBV9 to TRBJ1-3; a weak D match, TRBD1 (5 bases). The V end was cut by 1 base, the J end by 3 bases, with 8 bases between. Germline V gene sequence: CDR1 SGDLS, CDR2 YYNGEE. The CDR3 loop spans 14 amino acids. CDR3 in amino acids: CASSVQGSGNTIYF. CDR3 DNA sequence: TGTGCCAGCAGCGTACAGGGAAGTGGAAACACCATATATTTT.